Presented here are 13 T cell receptor beta chains from one specimen sequenced in a study of CDR3 diversity in severe acne. MiXCR, run by TCRdb on the PCR reads, gives a single entry per CDR3 protein. This table has some 85,000 distinct CDR3 sequences, approximately 54% appearing once. The sequenced material came from blood. These receptors came from a male donor with severe acne vulgaris.

In the case of this clonotype: A much larger clone sits a single nucleotide away, making a read error possible. No conserved phenylalanine or tryptophan ends this CDR3, so it is likely a read error. The genes are TRBV7-9 and TRBJ1-4; TRBD1 matches 11 bases. The CDR3 loop spans 15 amino acids. The ends lost 5 bases at V and 8 bases at J; junction bases unmatched: 7. Looked up from germline, CDR1 is SEHNR and CDR2 is FQNEAQ (reference sequence). Here the CDR3 DNA reads TGTGCCAGCAGCGAAGGGACAGGGGGAGAGGAAAAACTGTTTTCT. It codes for CASSEGTGGEEKLFS.

The CDR3 DNA is TGTGCCAGCAGCTTATACAGGGGAGTAGGAGATGAAAAACTGTTTTTT. Its protein product is CASSLYRGVGDEKLFF. The rearrangement uses TRBV11-3 and TRBJ1-4; TRBD1 aligns across 7 bases. The CDR3 is 16 residues long. Germline V lookup: CDR1 SGHNT, CDR2 YENEEA. Losses at the gene ends were 2 bases for V and 6 bases for J; bases not matched to a gene: 9.

This clonotype came up many times. The V and J genes are TRBV11-2 and TRBJ2-3, with 9 bases identical to TRBD2. The CDR3 is made up of 15 amino acids. The germline gives CDR1 SGHAT, CDR2 FQNNGV. The junction had 2 bases not matched to a gene; V was cut back by 2 bases and J by 2 bases. The DNA of the CDR3 is TGTGCCAGCAGCTTACTAGCGGGGTACACAGATACGCAGTATTTT. It specifies CASSLLAGYTDTQYF.

V and J are TRBV15 and TRBJ2-3; 10 bases align to TRBD1. Germline CDR1 LNHNV, CDR2 YYDKDF (reference sequence). V lost 2 bases to trimming and J lost 5 bases; unmatched junction nucleotides: 4. The CDR3 is 15 residues long. CDR3 protein: CATSRYRDRGDTQYF. In DNA form, the CDR3 reads TGTGCCACCAGCAGATACCGGGACAGGGGAGATACGCAGTATTTT.

Worth noting for this clonotype: The junction shows a germline mismatch at one end, possibly a read error. The chain uses TRBV7-2 and TRBJ2-7, with D hard to call. CDR3 length: 13 amino acids. Germline CDR1 reads SGHTA; CDR2 reads FQGNSA. The CDR3 DNA reads TGTGCCAGCAGTCCCGCCGAGAACGGCGAGGAGTTGTTT. Translated, it gives CASSPAENGEELF.

This clonotype came up many times. The chain couples TRBV4-1 to TRBJ2-7; D may be TRBD1 (5 bases). The CDR3 has 15 residues. CDR1 is MGHRA, CDR2 YSYEKL, per germline. The V end was cut by 3 bases, the J end by 1 base, with 13 bases between. This CDR3 is CASSHDPKGSYEQYF. In DNA, the CDR3 is TGCGCCAGCAGCCACGATCCGAAGGGGTCCTACGAGCAGTACTTC.

The V and J genes are TRBV10-2 and TRBJ1-2; possible D gene TRBD1, 5 bases. V lost 6 bases, J lost 0 bases, and 11 bases lay in between. The CDR3 spans 14 residues. Germline loops: CDR1 WSHSY, CDR2 SAAADI. The CDR3 nucleotides are TGCGCCAGCAGACGACAGAGCGCTAACTATGGCTACACCTTC. This translates into CASRRQSANYGYTF.

This chain joins TRBV5-6 and TRBJ2-7, with a tentative D call TRBD2 (5 bases). Between the trimmed V and J ends, which lost 4 bases and 2 bases, there was a span of 31 bases. This CDR3 comprises 20 residues. Looked up from germline, CDR1 is SGHDT and CDR2 is YYEEEE. The chain's CDR3 is CASSTIDPGISEGRPYEQYF. The CDR3, as DNA: TGTGCCAGCAGCACGATTGATCCCGGGATATCCGAGGGCCGGCCCTACGAGCAGTACTTC.

The CDR3 sequence: CAAGSGNTIYF. The CDR3 region has the DNA TGTGCCGCGGGCTCTGGAAACACCATATATTTT. The rearrangement links TRBV6-5 to TRBJ1-3, with unresolved D. The CDR3 has 11 amino acids. The germline V gene has CDR1 MNHEY and CDR2 SVGAGI. The V gene lost 11 bases and the J gene lost 0 bases, with 5 bases spanning the gap.

In this sample, this clonotype turned up many times. The gene calls are TRBV7-8 and TRBJ1-2; maybe TRBD1 (5 bases). Germline V gives CDR1 SGHVS, CDR2 FQNEAQ. V was pared by 1 base and J by 8 bases, with 14 bases between. The CDR3 loop spans 14 amino acids. The chain's CDR3 is CASSLVGDAGGYTF. The CDR3, as DNA: TGTGCCAGCAGCTTAGTGGGGGACGCAGGAGGCTACACCTTC.

This clonotype was observed at least ten times. The rearrangement links TRBV3-1 to TRBJ2-2, with TRBD1 matching over 9 bases. Germline CDR1 LGHDT, CDR2 YNNKEL (reference sequence). The CDR3 is 13 residues long. V lost 3 bases to trimming and J lost 7 bases; unmatched junction nucleotides: 0. CDR3 loop: CASSQTGGGELFF. The CDR3 bases are TGTGCCAGCAGCCAGACAGGGGGCGGGGAGCTGTTTTTT.

This clonotype was observed a handful of times. V usage is TRBV19 and J usage is TRBJ1-6, with TRBD1 identical over 9 bases. Germline CDR1 and CDR2: LNHDA and SQIVND (reference sequence). J was trimmed by 8 bases and V by 6 bases; bases with no gene match: 8. The CDR3 spans 15 residues. The CDR3 DNA follows: TGTGCCAGTAGCCGACAGGGGGAGTCGTATTCACCCCTCCACTTT. It yields the protein CASSRQGESYSPLHF. Full variable domain (missing parts from reference TRBV19 and TRBJ1-6): DGGITQSPKYLFRKEGQNVTLSCEQNLNHDAMYWYRQDPGQGLRLIYYSQIVNDFQKGDIAEGYSVSREKKESFPLTVTSAQKNPTAFYLCASSRQGESYSPLHFGNGTRLTVT.

The chain carries TRBV4-3 and TRBJ2-1; 12 bases are shared with TRBD2. Germline V lookup: CDR1 LGHNA, CDR2 YSLEER. V dropped 4 bases and J dropped 4; count of bases not matched to a gene: 8. This CDR3 spans 17 amino acids. The CDR3 DNA sequence: TGCGCCAGCAGCCGGCTAGCGGGAGGGCCAGAGTACAATGAGCAGTTCTTC. Its translation: CASSRLAGGPEYNEQFF.